This TCR beta chain is drawn from a study of blood T cells in healthy people across ages. The use of a sample-barcoded 5' primer and a J-beta primer mix characterized a second PCR of about 6 to 12 cycles. Sequencing of every sample gave 2.5 million or more CDR3-containing paired-end reads. TCRdb re-called the 5' RACE reads with MiXCR, one entry per CDR3 protein. The data contain over 600,000 distinct CDR3 sequences, roughly 50% of them singletons. CDR3 length equals 13 residues. Germline V gene data show CDR1 as LNHNV and CDR2 as YYDKDF (reference sequence). V was trimmed by 5 bases and J by 7 bases, leaving 14 bases between them.

The clonotype was recovered from a middle-aged man in good health. Material: blood. The V gene is TRBV15, the J gene TRBJ1-2, with D possibly matching TRBD1 (6 bases). CDR3 nucleotides: TGTGCCACCAGCCTCCCGGGGGGCAGTGGCTACACCTTC. Its protein product is CATSLPGGSGYTF.